The 21 T cell receptor beta chains listed next were all sequenced from one sample in a study of T-cell reconstitution after alpha-beta-depleted transplantation in children (dated by TCRdb to 2016 to 2017). In light of the paper, this sample's treatment or condition label describes: allogeneic hematopoietic cell transplantation with graft depleted of TCRalphabeta T cells and CD19 B cells. To prepare the library, PCR was applied. Sequenced using an Illumina HiSeq 2500. To normalize quantification of the TCRbeta repertoire, the TCR libraries were built with molecular barcoding that relied on unique molecular identifiers. In-frame beta chains were kept once TCRdb had trimmed the public reads at Q25 with fastp and called clones with MiXCR. Every entry covers one CDR3 protein and lists the most common genes and DNA from its rows. Present in this sample are 300,000 to 400,000 distinct CDR3 sequences, about a sixth of which were seen just once. Jointly, the top ten make up just over 40% of the sample.

Sequencing was performed on PBMCs, mostly from graft donor cells, taken 360 days after TCRalphabeta/CD19-depleted stem cell transplant. The receptor set was obtained from a male patient aged 2-15 years who had a stem cell transplant for acute lymphoblastic leukemia, so the T cells may come from the graft donor.

This clonotype was picked up a small number of times. This chain links TRBV10-3 with TRBJ2-2; TRBD2 agrees at 13 bases. Germline CDR1 is ENHRY and CDR2 is SYGVKD. This CDR3 spans 15 amino acids. The CDR3: CATGTSGMAVGELFF. The CDR3 DNA is TGTGCAACCGGGACTAGCGGGATGGCGGTTGGGGAGCTGTTTTTT.

J is TRBJ1-1 and V is TRBV7-2; unclear D gene. CDR3 size: 15 residues. The V end lost 4 bases, the J end lost 1 base, and 13 bases lay between the germline ends. Germline loops: CDR1 SGHTA, CDR2 FQGNSA. CDR3 DNA: TGTGCCAGCAGCTCAACCGGACTCAGGAACACTGAAGCTTTCTTT. This translates into CASSSTGLRNTEAFF.

This clonotype was observed a few times. The V gene is TRBV29-1, the J gene TRBJ2-7; a possible D gene is TRBD2 (5 bases). Trimming took off 4 bases at V and 5 bases at J, with 12 bases between the two ends. The germline V gene has CDR1 SQVTM and CDR2 ANQGSEA. The CDR3 spans 12 residues. The CDR3 nucleotides read TGCAGCGTTGCCGGGGAAAAGGACGAGCAGTACTTC. Translating gives CSVAGEKDEQYF.

This clonotype came up many times. V usage is TRBV28 and J usage is TRBJ2-7; weak D call: TRBD2 (6 bases). Germline V gene lookup returns CDR1 MDHEN and CDR2 SYDVKM. V lost 7 bases, J lost 2 bases, and 15 bases lay in between. The CDR3 runs 14 residues. DNA for the CDR3: TGTGCCAGCACTCATAGCGGCATACCCTACGAGCAGTACTTC. Its protein product is CASTHSGIPYEQYF. The full variable domain, rest sourced from reference TRBV28 and TRBJ2-7, is DVKVTQSSRYLVKRTGEKVFLECVQDMDHENMFWYRQDPGLGLRLIYFSYDVKMKEKGDIPEGYSVSREKKERFSLILESASTNQTSMYLCASTHSGIPYEQYFGPGTRLTVT.

This clonotype was counted between two and nine times. The V and J genes are TRBV27 and TRBJ2-1; a weak D match, TRBD1 (5 bases). CDR3 size: 18 residues. Germline CDR1 and CDR2: MNHEY and SMNVEV (reference sequence). V was cut by 4 bases and J by 0 bases, with 19 bases left in between. Here the CDR3 reads CASSWQGPSLSSYNEQFF. The CDR3 DNA is TGTGCCAGCAGTTGGCAGGGTCCTTCGTTAAGCTCCTACAATGAGCAGTTCTTC.

V and J are TRBV4-2 and TRBJ1-2, with D possibly matching TRBD1 (6 bases). V shed 0 bases and J shed 5 bases, with 25 bases lying between them. This CDR3 spans 19 amino acids. Germline CDR1 is LGHNA and CDR2 is YNFKEQ. The CDR3 DNA reads as TGTGCCAGCAGCCAAGAAGGGGGGGGTACGGCTCATTGGGTGTATGGCTACACCTTC. Translating it yields CASSQEGGGTAHWVYGYTF.

The chain combines TRBV6-5 with TRBJ1-2; TRBD1 agrees at 9 bases. Losses at the gene ends were 4 bases for V and 7 bases for J; bases not matched to a gene: 13. CDR3 length: 16 residues. The germline CDR1 and CDR2 sequences are MNHEY and SVGAGI. The CDR3 here is CASSLLPTGGFAGYTF. The DNA of the CDR3 is TGTGCCAGCAGTTTGCTACCGACAGGGGGTTTTGCTGGCTACACCTTC.

The sample holds many counts of this clonotype. The CDR3 reads CASSVEGGLDNEQFF. CDR3 nucleotide sequence: TGTGCCAGCAGCGTAGAGGGCGGTTTGGACAATGAGCAGTTCTTC. The chain couples TRBV9 to TRBJ2-1; D is ambiguous. Germline CDR1 SGDLS, CDR2 YYNGEE. The CDR3 loop spans 15 amino acids. Trimming cost V 0 bases and J 5 bases, with 12 bases left between them.

This clonotype appeared a few times. The chain links TRBV11-1 to TRBJ2-7; 7 bases are a match to TRBD1. This CDR3 is built from 15 residues. Per germline, CDR1 SGHAT and CDR2 FQDESV (reference sequence). The V gene end was trimmed by 6 bases and the J gene end by 2 bases; junction bases not matched to a gene: 10. The CDR3 spells CASRESDRPPYEQYF. In DNA form, the CDR3 reads TGTGCCAGCAGGGAATCGGACAGGCCCCCCTACGAGCAGTACTTC.

The chain is built from TRBV12-3 or TRBV12-4 and TRBJ2-7, with D possibly matching TRBD2 (6 bases). V lost 3 bases to trimming and J lost 0 bases, with 9 bases between them. The CDR3 covers 14 residues. The CDR3 region has the DNA TGTGCCAGCAGTTTGGGACTCCTCTCCTACGAGCAGTACTTC. Translated, it gives CASSLGLLSYEQYF.

The sample holds many counts of this clonotype. The V gene is TRBV12-3 or TRBV12-4, the J gene TRBJ2-3; a weak D match, TRBD1 (6 bases). The CDR3 totals 15 residues. V dropped 5 bases and J dropped 3 bases, with 15 bases sitting between them. The CDR3 loop is CASSGAWGPTDTQYF. In DNA form, the CDR3 reads TGTGCCAGCAGTGGCGCTTGGGGGCCAACAGATACGCAGTATTTT.

The chain uses TRBV19 and TRBJ2-6; D possibly corresponds to TRBD2 (6 bases). V was cut by 7 bases and J by 0 bases, with 13 bases left in between. The CDR3 covers 16 residues. CDR1 and CDR2 (germline): LNHDA, SQIVND (reference sequence). CDR3 coding DNA: TGTGCCAGTAAGGAGGGGATGGGCTCTGGGGCCAACGTCCTGACTTTC. The encoded protein is CASKEGMGSGANVLTF.

This clonotype came up many times. V usage is TRBV28 and J usage is TRBJ2-5, with D uncertain. Per the germline V gene, CDR1 is MDHEN and CDR2 is SYDVKM. Trimming removed 3 bases from V and 7 bases from J, with 12 bases in between. The CDR3 runs to 13 residues. The CDR3 here is CASSLSQPGTQYF. CDR3 DNA: TGTGCCAGCAGTTTGAGCCAGCCTGGGACCCAGTACTTC.

The V call is TRBV6-2 or TRBV6-3, the J call TRBJ2-2, with D hard to call. The CDR3 extends over 13 amino acids. V lost 5 bases and J lost 1, with 5 bases in between. Germline CDR1 and CDR2: MNHEY and SVGEGT. The CDR3 spells CASSDGNTGELFF. The CDR3 coding sequence is TGTGCCAGCAGTGACGGGAACACCGGGGAGCTGTTTTTT.

The chain combines TRBV4-2 with TRBJ2-7; tentative D call: TRBD1 (5 bases). V lost 4 bases to trimming and J lost 1 base, with 14 bases between them. Germline V gives CDR1 LGHNA, CDR2 YNFKEQ. This CDR3 comprises 15 residues. The CDR3 DNA reads TGTGCCAGCAGCCCCCCGGCTTCAGGGTCCTACGAGCAGTACTTC. It yields the protein CASSPPASGSYEQYF.

The chain is built from TRBV21-1 and TRBJ2-7; the tabulated D call, TRBD1, remains unverified against the DNA. TRBV21-1 is labeled a pseudogene. The CDR3 contains 14 residues. CDR3 protein: CASSINSGQSEQYF. The CDR3 nucleotides read TGTGCCAGCAGCATAAACAGCGGACAGAGCGAGCAGTACTTC.

The chain links TRBV28 to TRBJ2-3; 12 bases map to TRBD2. V trimming: 5 bases; J trimming: 5 bases; junction bases outside the gene matches: 8. Germline V CDR1 and CDR2: MDHEN, SYDVKM. The CDR3 runs to 16 residues. For the CDR3, the DNA is TGTGCCAGCAGTCCTAGCGGGAGGGCCGCGATAGATACGCAGTATTTT. Translated: CASSPSGRAAIDTQYF.

This clonotype occurred many times. The rearrangement uses TRBV12-3 or TRBV12-4 and TRBJ2-2, with TRBD2 matching 7 bases. The CDR3 contains 16 residues. The ends lost 2 bases at V and 3 bases at J; junction bases unmatched: 6. The CDR3 is CASSLRSGGYTGELFF. CDR3 nucleotide sequence: TGTGCCAGCAGTTTAAGGTCGGGAGGCTACACCGGGGAGCTGTTTTTT.

V gene TRBV7-9 combines with J gene TRBJ2-4; 7 bases are shared with TRBD2. Germline lookup yields CDR1 SEHNR and CDR2 FQNEAQ (reference sequence). V trimming: 5 bases; J trimming: 5 bases; junction bases outside the gene matches: 9. This CDR3 is 15 amino acids long. The CDR3 protein is CASSPRLARENIQYF. CDR3 nucleotide sequence: TGTGCCAGCAGCCCCCGACTAGCTAGGGAAAACATTCAGTACTTC.

The chain links TRBV30 to TRBJ2-7, with D perhaps TRBD1 (5 bases). Looked up from germline, CDR1 is GTSNPN and CDR2 is SVGIG (reference sequence). The CDR3 loop spans 13 amino acids. Deletions cut 5 bases from V and 4 bases from J, with 15 bases between. CDR3 amino acids: CAWDSMATYEQYF. CDR3 bases: TGTGCCTGGGACAGTATGGCCACTTACGAGCAGTACTTC.

The rearrangement links TRBV12-3 or TRBV12-4 to TRBJ2-1; 9 nucleotides align to TRBD1. CDR3 length: 17 residues. With V trimmed by 5 bases and J by 4 bases, 12 bases remained unmatched. This CDR3 is CASSTQLQGAGYNEQFF. DNA of the CDR3: TGTGCCAGCAGTACACAATTACAGGGGGCGGGATACAATGAGCAGTTCTTC.